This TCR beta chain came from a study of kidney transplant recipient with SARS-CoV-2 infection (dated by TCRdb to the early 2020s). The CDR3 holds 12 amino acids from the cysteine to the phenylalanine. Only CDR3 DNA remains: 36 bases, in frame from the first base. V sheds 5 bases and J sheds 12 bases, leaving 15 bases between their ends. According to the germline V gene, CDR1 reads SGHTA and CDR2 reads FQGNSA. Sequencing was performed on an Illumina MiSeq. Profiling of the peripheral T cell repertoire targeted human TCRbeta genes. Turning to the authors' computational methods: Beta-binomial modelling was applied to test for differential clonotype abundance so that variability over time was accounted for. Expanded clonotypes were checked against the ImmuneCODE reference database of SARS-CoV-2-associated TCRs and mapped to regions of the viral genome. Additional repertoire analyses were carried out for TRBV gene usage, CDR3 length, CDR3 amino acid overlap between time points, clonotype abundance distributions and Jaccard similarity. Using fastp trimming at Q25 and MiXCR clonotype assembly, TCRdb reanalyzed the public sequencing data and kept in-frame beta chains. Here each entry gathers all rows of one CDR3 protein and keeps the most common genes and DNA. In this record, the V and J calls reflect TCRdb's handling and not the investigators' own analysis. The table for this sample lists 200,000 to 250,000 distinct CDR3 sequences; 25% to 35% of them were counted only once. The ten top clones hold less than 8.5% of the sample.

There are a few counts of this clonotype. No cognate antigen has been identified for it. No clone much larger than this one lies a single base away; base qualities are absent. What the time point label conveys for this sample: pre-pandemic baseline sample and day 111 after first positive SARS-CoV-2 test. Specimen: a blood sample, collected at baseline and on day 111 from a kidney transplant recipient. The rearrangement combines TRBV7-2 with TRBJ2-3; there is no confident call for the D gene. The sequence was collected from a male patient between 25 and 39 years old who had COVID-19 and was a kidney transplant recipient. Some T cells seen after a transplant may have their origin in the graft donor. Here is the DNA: TGTGCCAGCAGCCCGGCTCGGCCTTTTCAGTATTTT. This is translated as CASSPARPFQYF.